This paragraph reports one T cell receptor beta chain. This entry belongs to a study of OX40 agonist ivuxolimab in advanced cancers. Data came from immunoSEQ multiplex PCR; TCRdb stores just in-frame clones and leaves some out. This sample carries around 64,000 clones, around 80% of them seen once, and the ten largest clones take roughly 4.9%. The TCR sequence derives from an adult with an advanced solid tumor such as melanoma, head and neck, liver or kidney cancer. The input for sequencing was CD4+ or CD8+ T cells sorted from blood, taken in a trial of the OX40 agonist ivuxolimab.

The DNA for the CDR3 is TGCGCCAGCAGCTTCCAAGGTAGCGGGAACTCCTACGAGCAGTACTTC. This encodes CASSFQGSGNSYEQYF. The chain carries TRBV5-1 and TRBJ2-7; TRBD2 agrees at 8 bases. Germline trimming cut 2 bases from V and 0 bases from J; bases unmatched to any gene: 7. The CDR3 consists of 16 residues. Germline CDR1 reads SGHRS; CDR2 reads YFSETQ. Combining the CDR3 with reference TRBV5-1 and TRBJ2-7 gives the whole variable domain KAGVTQTPRYLIKTRGQQVTLSCSPISGHRSVSWYQQTPGQGLQFLFEYFSETQRNKGNFPGRFSGRQFSNSRSEMNVSTLELGDSALYLCASSFQGSGNSYEQYFGPGTRLTVT.